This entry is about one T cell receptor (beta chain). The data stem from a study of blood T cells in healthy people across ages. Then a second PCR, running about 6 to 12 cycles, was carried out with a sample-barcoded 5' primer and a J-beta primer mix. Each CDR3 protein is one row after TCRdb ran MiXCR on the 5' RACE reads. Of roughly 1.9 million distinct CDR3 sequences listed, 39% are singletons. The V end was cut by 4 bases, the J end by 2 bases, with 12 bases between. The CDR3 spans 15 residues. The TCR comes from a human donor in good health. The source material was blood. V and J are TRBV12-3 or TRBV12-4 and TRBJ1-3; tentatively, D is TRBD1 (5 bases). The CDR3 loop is CASSYGGPPGNTIYF. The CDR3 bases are TGTGCCAGCAGTTATGGGGGACCACCTGGAAACACCATATATTTT.